A single sample gave rise to the 3 T cell receptor beta chains below, sequenced in a study of blood T cells in healthy people across ages. Combining a sample-barcoded 5' primer with a J-beta primer mix, a second PCR ran for roughly 7 to 12 cycles. TCRdb reanalysed the 5' RACE reads using MiXCR and keeps one entry per CDR3 protein. This table has around 1.5 million distinct CDR3 sequences, 35% to 45% appearing once. The specimen sequenced was blood. These TCRs come from a woman younger than 30 in good health.

This clonotype has just a few counts. V and J are TRBV3-1 and TRBJ2-7, with 9 bases matching TRBD2. The length of the CDR3 is 15 residues. V dropped 4 bases and J dropped 4; count of bases not matched to a gene: 8. CDR1 and CDR2 (germline): LGHDT, YNNKEL (reference sequence). The CDR3: CASSRHSGRKYEQYF. The DNA of the CDR3 is TGTGCCAGCAGCCGACATAGCGGGAGAAAGTACGAGCAGTACTTC.

Regarding this clonotype: A much larger clone lies a single base off, so this may be a read error. The CDR3: CASSQESSSCNEQFF. The CDR3 DNA reads TGTGCCAGCAGCCAAGAGAGTAGCTCCTGCAATGAGCAGTTCTTC. The V call is TRBV4-2, the J call TRBJ2-1; D remains unclear. Germline loops: CDR1 LGHNA, CDR2 YNFKEQ. The CDR3 runs 15 residues.

There are a few counts of this clonotype. The chain joins TRBV6-6 to TRBJ2-7; D is ambiguous. CDR1 is MNHNY and CDR2 is SVGAGI in the germline V gene (reference sequence). The CDR3 runs to 14 residues. The V end lost 7 bases, the J end lost 5 bases, and 18 bases lay between the germline ends. The CDR3 region is CASNPREGANEQYF. CDR3 DNA sequence: TGTGCCAGCAATCCCAGAGAAGGCGCAAACGAGCAGTACTTC.